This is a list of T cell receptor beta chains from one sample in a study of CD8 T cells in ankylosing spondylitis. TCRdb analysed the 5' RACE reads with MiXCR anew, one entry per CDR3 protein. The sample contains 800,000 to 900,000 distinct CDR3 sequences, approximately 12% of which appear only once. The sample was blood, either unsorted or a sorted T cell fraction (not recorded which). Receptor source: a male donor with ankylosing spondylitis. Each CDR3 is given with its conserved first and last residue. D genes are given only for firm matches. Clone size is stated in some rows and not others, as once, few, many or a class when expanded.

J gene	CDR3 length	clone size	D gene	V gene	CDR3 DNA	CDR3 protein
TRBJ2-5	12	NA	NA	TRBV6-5	TGTGCCAGCAGTGTTAACGGAGAGACCCAGTACTTC	CASSVNGETQYF
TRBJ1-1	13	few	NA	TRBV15	TGTGCCACCAGCAGAGACAGGGGCCCTGCGGCTTTCTTT	CATSRDRGPAAFF
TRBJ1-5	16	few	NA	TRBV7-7	TGTGCTAGCACCTTAGGGGAGGACAGCTGCAATCAGCCCCAGCATTTT	CASTLGEDSCNQPQHF
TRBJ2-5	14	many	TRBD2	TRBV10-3	TGTGCCATCGGCCAGACTAGCGGGGGAGAGACCCAGTACTTC	CAIGQTSGGETQYF
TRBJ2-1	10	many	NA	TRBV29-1	TGCAGCGTTGAACGACCCGGACACCTCTTC	CSVERPGHLF
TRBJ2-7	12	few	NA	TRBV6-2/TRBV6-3	TGTGCCAGCAGTAAATGGGCGTACGAGCAGTACTTC	CASSKWAYEQYF
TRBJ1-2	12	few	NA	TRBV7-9	TGTGCCAGCAGTCCCGACAGTGTTGGCTACACCTTC	CASSPDSVGYTF
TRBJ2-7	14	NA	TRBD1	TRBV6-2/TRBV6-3	TGTGCCAGCAGTTACGGACAGGATCCCTACGAGCAGTACTTC	CASSYGQDPYEQYF
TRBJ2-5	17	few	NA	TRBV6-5	TGTGCCAGCCGTTGGGGGCACCCCGGGACATACCAAGAGACCCAGTACTTC	CASRWGHPGTYQETQYF
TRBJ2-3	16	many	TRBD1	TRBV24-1	TGTGCCACCAGCGGATACGGACAGGGATTCACAGATACGCAGTATTTT	CATSGYGQGFTDTQYF
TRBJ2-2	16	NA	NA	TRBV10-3	TGTGCCATCAACCCGGAGGGCGGTAACCTAGCCGGGGAGCTGTTTTTT	CAINPEGGNLAGELFF
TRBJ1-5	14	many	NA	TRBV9	TGTGCCAGCAGCGTAGCCCCGGATATCCAGCCCCAGCATTTT	CASSVAPDIQPQHF
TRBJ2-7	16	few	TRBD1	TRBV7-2	TGTGCCAGCAGCCTTAGGACAGGGGGTACTTCCTACGAGCAGTACTTC	CASSLRTGGTSYEQYF
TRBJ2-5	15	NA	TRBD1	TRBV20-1	TGCAGTGCTAGAGATCCGACAGGGTCAGGGGAGACCCAGTACTTC	CSARDPTGSGETQYF
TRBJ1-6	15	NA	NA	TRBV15	TGTGCCACCAGCAGAGATGACGCAGGGTTCGCACCCCTCCACTTT	CATSRDDAGFAPLHF
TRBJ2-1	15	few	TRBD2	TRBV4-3	TGCGCCAGCAGCTTCCAAGCGGGGGGGTGGAATGAGCAGTTCTTC	CASSFQAGGWNEQFF
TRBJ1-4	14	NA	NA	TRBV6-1	TGTGCCAGCAGGGAGCGGGCTCATAATGAAAAACTGTTTTTT	CASRERAHNEKLFF
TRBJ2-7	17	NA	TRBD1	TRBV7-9	TGTGCCAGCAGTTACCCCGGGACAGGGACAGCTCCACGCGAGCAGTACTTC	CASSYPGTGTAPREQYF
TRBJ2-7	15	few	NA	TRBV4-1	TGCGCCAGCAGCCAAGTACGTCAGGCCTCCTACGAGCAGTACTTC	CASSQVRQASYEQYF
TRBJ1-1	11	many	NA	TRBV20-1	TGCAGTGCTAGTCCGAACACTGAAGCTTTCTTT	CSASPNTEAFF
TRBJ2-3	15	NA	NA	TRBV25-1	TGTGCCAGCAGTGAATATACGAGTAGCACAGATACGCAGTATTTT	CASSEYTSSTDTQYF
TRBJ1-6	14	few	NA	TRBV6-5	TGTGCCAGCAGTTACCTAGGACAGAATTCACCCCTCCACTTT	CASSYLGQNSPLHF
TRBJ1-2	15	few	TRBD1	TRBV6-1	TGTGCCAGCAGACGGACAGGGGGCGCACCGCGGGGCTACACCTTC	CASRRTGGAPRGYTF
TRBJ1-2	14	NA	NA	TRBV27	TGTGCCAGCAGTCCCCGAACTACAGGGACTGGCTACACCTTC	CASSPRTTGTGYTF
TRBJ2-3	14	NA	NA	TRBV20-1	TGCAGTGCTCCCCCAGGAGGGACATTAGATACGCAGTATTTT	CSAPPGGTLDTQYF
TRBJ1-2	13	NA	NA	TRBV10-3	TGTGCCATCAGTGACTGGGGGTTGCATGGCTACACCTTC	CAISDWGLHGYTF
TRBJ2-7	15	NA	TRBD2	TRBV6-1	TGTGCCAGCGACCGAACGGGAGGGTATTCTTACGAGCAGTACTTC	CASDRTGGYSYEQYF
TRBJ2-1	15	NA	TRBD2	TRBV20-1	TGCAGTGCTACGCCACTAGCGGGAGGGTACAATGAGCAGTTCTTC	CSATPLAGGYNEQFF